This T cell receptor (beta chain) comes out of a study of beta chain features in type 1 diabetes. Overall study results and limits: There was a moderate but significant shortening of TCRB CDR3s in all four CD4+ subsets of Type 1 diabetes patients.

All of the sorted populations showed purity greater than 98%. cDNA synthesis used the whole RNA isolate, giving expressed TCRB sequences. Using immunoSEQ multiplex PCR, the repertoire was profiled, and TCRdb retains in-frame clones only, with some absent. Of under 250,000 clones listed, roughly 30% are singletons. Comments on this clone: Its antigen is undetermined.

The receptor was derived from a man between 25 and 39 years old in good health. Sequencing was carried out using central memory CD4+ T cells from blood.

The CDR3 DNA follows: TGTGCCAGCAGCTTAGATCTTGGGGGCAATCAGCCCCAGCATTTT. It translates to CASSLDLGGNQPQHF. The chain recombines TRBV7-9 with TRBJ1-5; D is unresolved. V shed 1 base and J shed 2 bases, with 9 bases lying between them. The germline V gene has CDR1 SEHNR and CDR2 FQNEAQ (reference sequence). The CDR3 loop spans 15 amino acids.